Listed below are T cell receptor beta chains from one sample, sequenced in a study of T-cell reconstitution after alpha-beta-depleted transplantation in children. MiXCR, run by TCRdb on the PCR reads, gives a single entry per CDR3 protein. The data hold about 980,000 distinct CDR3 sequences, with about 31% observed a single time. The sequencing used PBMCs, mostly from graft donor cells, collected 360 days after TCRalphabeta/CD19-depleted stem cell transplant. All receptors derive from a boy in the first two years of life who had a stem cell transplant for SCID, so the T cells may come from the graft donor. Both conserved end residues are part of each CDR3. D genes are given only for firm matches. Clone sizes are given selectively: once, few, many, or a class where the clone is expanded.

V: TRBV7-2; size: few; J: TRBJ2-2; D: NA; CDR3: CASSFTQGGAGELFF; DNA: TGTGCCAGCAGCTTCACCCAGGGTGGGGCCGGGGAGCTGTTTTTT
V: TRBV7-2; size: few; J: TRBJ2-1; D: NA; CDR3: CASSLRWGAYNEQFF; DNA: TGTGCCAGCAGCTTACGGTGGGGGGCCTACAATGAGCAGTTCTTC
V: TRBV28; size: NA; J: TRBJ2-1; D: NA; CDR3: CASSLGIEIYNEQFF; DNA: TGTGCCAGCAGTTTGGGGATCGAAATTTACAATGAGCAGTTCTTC
V: TRBV20-1; size: NA; J: TRBJ2-3; D: NA; CDR3: CSSVFGTDTQYF; DNA: TGCAGCTCCGTGTTCGGCACAGATACGCAGTATTTT
V: TRBV2; size: few; J: TRBJ2-3; D: NA; CDR3: CASGKRAPDTQYF; DNA: TGTGCCAGCGGGAAAAGGGCCCCAGATACGCAGTATTTT
V: TRBV6-1; size: few; J: TRBJ2-7; D: NA; CDR3: CASRWAAGSNSYEQYF; DNA: TGTGCCAGCCGCTGGGCCGCCGGGTCTAACTCCTACGAGCAGTACTTC
V: TRBV4-1; size: many; J: TRBJ2-7; D: NA; CDR3: CASSQDRGREQYF; DNA: TGCGCCAGCAGCCAAGATCGGGGGAGGGAGCAGTACTTC
V: TRBV12-3/TRBV12-4; size: NA; J: TRBJ1-1; D: TRBD1; CDR3: CASISDRLRGTEAFF; DNA: TGTGCCAGCATTTCGGACAGGTTAAGAGGCACTGAAGCTTTCTTT
V: TRBV7-2; size: few; J: TRBJ2-5; D: NA; CDR3: CASSLMGALMETQYF; DNA: TGTGCCAGCAGCTTAATGGGGGCGCTTATGGAGACCCAGTACTTC
V: TRBV5-6; size: NA; J: TRBJ2-2; D: TRBD1; CDR3: CASSSVTGDTGELFF; DNA: TGTGCCAGCAGCTCGGTAACAGGGGATACCGGGGAGCTGTTTTTT
V: TRBV12-3/TRBV12-4; size: few; J: TRBJ1-1; D: NA; CDR3: CASSLGAGENTEAFF; DNA: TGTGCCAGCAGTTTAGGTGCAGGGGAGAACACTGAAGCTTTCTTT
V: TRBV15; size: few; J: TRBJ2-3; D: NA; CDR3: CATSRGTSTDTQYF; DNA: TGTGCCACCAGCAGAGGTACCAGCACAGATACGCAGTATTTT
V: TRBV7-2; size: few; J: TRBJ2-1; D: TRBD1; CDR3: CASSPQGASYNEQFF; DNA: TGTGCCAGCAGCCCTCAGGGGGCGTCCTACAATGAGCAGTTCTTC
V: TRBV20-1; size: NA; J: TRBJ1-2; D: NA; CDR3: CSARPTANYGYTF; DNA: TGCAGTGCCCGCCCGACAGCGAACTATGGCTACACCTTC
V: TRBV20-1; size: NA; J: TRBJ1-4; D: NA; CDR3: CSARVGPGEAEKLFF; DNA: TGCAGTGCTAGAGTCGGCCCGGGTGAGGCCGAAAAACTGTTTTTT
V: TRBV12-3/TRBV12-4; size: NA; J: TRBJ2-7; D: TRBD1; CDR3: CASSSGQGHEQYF; DNA: TGTGCCAGCAGTTCCGGACAGGGGCACGAGCAGTACTTC
V: TRBV20-1; size: few; J: TRBJ2-5; D: TRBD2; CDR3: CSASGGSWETQYF; DNA: TGCAGTGCGTCGGGGGGATCCTGGGAGACCCAGTACTTC
V: TRBV7-9; size: NA; J: TRBJ2-3; D: NA; CDR3: CASSPPSVARHTDTQYF; DNA: TGTGCCAGCAGCCCCCCCTCTGTGGCGCGACACACAGATACGCAGTATTTT
V: TRBV12-3/TRBV12-4; size: many; J: TRBJ1-1; D: NA; CDR3: CASSPERNTEAFF; DNA: TGTGCCAGCAGTCCCGAAAGGAATACTGAAGCTTTCTTT
V: TRBV20-1; size: NA; J: TRBJ2-5; D: TRBD1; CDR3: CSARPGQGGETQYF; DNA: TGCAGTGCTAGACCCGGACAGGGCGGCGAGACCCAGTACTTC
V: TRBV10-2; size: NA; J: TRBJ2-2; D: NA; CDR3: CASRVRHTNTGELFF; DNA: TGCGCCAGCAGAGTCAGACATACGAACACCGGGGAGCTGTTTTTT
V: TRBV12-3/TRBV12-4; size: NA; J: TRBJ1-1; D: TRBD1; CDR3: CASRLGQQAEAFF; DNA: TGTGCCAGCAGGTTGGGACAGCAAGCTGAAGCTTTCTTT
V: TRBV6-1; size: few; J: TRBJ2-3; D: NA; CDR3: CASSWGVWQSISTDTQYF; DNA: TGTGCCAGCAGCTGGGGAGTGTGGCAGTCAATTAGCACAGATACGCAGTATTTT
V: TRBV7-9; size: NA; J: TRBJ2-3; D: NA; CDR3: CASSSPGRKSNTQYF; DNA: TGTGCCAGCAGCTCTCCGGGACGGAAATCAAATACGCAGTATTTT
V: TRBV5-5; size: NA; J: TRBJ2-7; D: NA; CDR3: CASSLDGWGEQYF; DNA: TGTGCCAGCAGCTTGGATGGGTGGGGCGAGCAGTACTTC
V: TRBV12-3/TRBV12-4; size: few; J: TRBJ2-1; D: NA; CDR3: CASSFWTAYNEQFF; DNA: TGTGCCAGCAGTTTTTGGACAGCTTACAATGAGCAGTTCTTC
V: TRBV2; size: NA; J: TRBJ2-6; D: NA; CDR3: CASSMRTGRGSGANVLTF; DNA: TGTGCCAGCAGTATGAGGACAGGGAGGGGCTCTGGGGCCAACGTCCTGACTTTC
V: TRBV6-1; size: once; J: TRBJ2-7; D: NA; CDR3: CASSRRARGWEQYF; DNA: TGTGCCAGCAGTCGCCGGGCCCGAGGCTGGGAGCAGTACTTC
V: TRBV7-9; size: NA; J: TRBJ1-6; D: NA; CDR3: CASSLAGPKKNSPLHF; DNA: TGTGCCAGCAGCCTGGCGGGACCCAAGAAAAATTCACCCCTCCACTTT
V: TRBV5-1; size: NA; J: TRBJ2-2; D: NA; CDR3: CASSQTGISNTGELFF; DNA: TGCGCCAGCAGCCAGACAGGCATATCGAACACCGGGGAGCTGTTTTTT
V: TRBV5-5; size: few; J: TRBJ2-3; D: TRBD2; CDR3: CASSGLAVGTDTQYF; DNA: TGTGCCAGCAGCGGACTAGCGGTTGGCACAGATACGCAGTATTTT
V: TRBV28; size: NA; J: TRBJ2-5; D: NA; CDR3: CASSSATEGQETQYF; DNA: TGTGCCAGCAGTTCCGCGACAGAGGGACAAGAGACCCAGTACTTC
V: TRBV10-3; size: NA; J: TRBJ2-3; D: TRBD2; CDR3: CAISPAGGTDTQYF; DNA: TGTGCCATCAGCCCCGCGGGGGGCACAGATACGCAGTATTTT
V: TRBV4-3; size: NA; J: TRBJ2-7; D: NA; CDR3: CASSQGPQGRAGEQYF; DNA: TGCGCCAGCAGCCAAGGCCCTCAGGGAAGGGCAGGCGAGCAGTACTTC
V: TRBV13; size: NA; J: TRBJ2-1; D: NA; CDR3: CASSFLTGRFYNEQFF; DNA: TGTGCCAGCAGCTTCCTTACGGGACGGTTCTACAATGAGCAGTTCTTC
V: TRBV7-8; size: few; J: TRBJ1-5; D: NA; CDR3: CASSLAQGTQPQHF; DNA: TGTGCCAGCAGCTTAGCGCAGGGTACCCAGCCCCAGCATTTT
V: TRBV12-3/TRBV12-4; size: NA; J: TRBJ1-6; D: NA; CDR3: CASSFGDHSPLHF; DNA: TGTGCCAGCAGTTTCGGTGACCATTCACCCCTCCACTTT
V: TRBV20-1; size: NA; J: TRBJ2-7; D: NA; CDR3: CSAKDSAHEQYF; DNA: TGCAGTGCTAAGGACTCGGCCCACGAGCAGTACTTC
V: TRBV2; size: few; J: TRBJ2-5; D: NA; CDR3: CASQETETTQETQYF; DNA: TGTGCCAGCCAAGAGACAGAGACTACCCAAGAGACCCAGTACTTC
V: TRBV6-5; size: few; J: TRBJ1-2; D: NA; CDR3: CASSYRGWVDGYTF; DNA: TGTGCCAGCAGTTACCGGGGTTGGGTGGATGGCTACACCTTC
V: TRBV12-3/TRBV12-4; size: few; J: TRBJ2-7; D: NA; CDR3: CASILRAGLYEQYF; DNA: TGTGCCAGCATTCTTAGGGCAGGACTATACGAGCAGTACTTC
V: TRBV12-3/TRBV12-4; size: NA; J: TRBJ2-2; D: NA; CDR3: CASRSGAGELFF; DNA: TGTGCCAGCAGGTCCGGGGCCGGGGAGCTGTTTTTT
V: TRBV6-1; size: few; J: TRBJ1-2; D: NA; CDR3: CASSAGQPYYGYTF; DNA: TGTGCCAGCAGCGCAGGGCAGCCCTACTATGGCTACACCTTC
V: TRBV6-5; size: NA; J: TRBJ1-2; D: TRBD1; CDR3: CASSYSWGQINYGYTF; DNA: TGTGCCAGCAGTTACTCGTGGGGACAGATCAACTATGGCTACACCTTC
V: TRBV15; size: NA; J: TRBJ2-2; D: NA; CDR3: CATSRDVWGRRGTGELFF; DNA: TGTGCCACCAGCAGAGATGTATGGGGGCGCCGAGGCACCGGGGAGCTGTTTTTT
V: TRBV20-1; size: NA; J: TRBJ2-1; D: TRBD1; CDR3: CSAEPGQWLNEQFF; DNA: TGCAGTGCAGAACCGGGACAGTGGTTGAATGAGCAGTTCTTC
V: TRBV20-1; size: NA; J: TRBJ1-5; D: TRBD1; CDR3: CSVRTGGGNQPQHF; DNA: TGCAGTGTTCGGACAGGGGGCGGCAATCAGCCCCAGCATTTT
V: TRBV11-2; size: NA; J: TRBJ2-1; D: NA; CDR3: CASSLAALGYNEQFF; DNA: TGTGCCAGCAGCTTAGCGGCTCTAGGATACAATGAGCAGTTCTTC
V: TRBV27; size: NA; J: TRBJ1-1; D: NA; CDR3: CASSLWGRSTEAFF; DNA: TGTGCCAGCAGCCTATGGGGGAGGAGCACTGAAGCTTTCTTT
V: TRBV4-1; size: NA; J: TRBJ2-1; D: NA; CDR3: CASSPQKGTDNEQFF; DNA: TGCGCCAGCAGCCCCCAGAAGGGGACCGACAATGAGCAGTTCTTC